What follows describes a single T cell receptor beta chain. Time point described: after dendritic cell vaccination, including at tumor progression/relapse. Blood PBMC samples: pre-vaccination, two weeks post third vaccination, and at tumor progression. Up to about 2 ug genomic DNA was used for TCRB CDR3 amplification. Assay used: immunoSEQ multiplex PCR; TCRdb lists only in-frame clones, some missing. The sample carries 45,000 to 60,000 clones, about 80% recorded once. The source of the sample is a study of glioma-infiltrating T cells after dendritic cell vaccination. Overall study context: Patients received autologous tumor lysate-pulsed dendritic cell vaccination between about 2002 and 2013.

This CDR3 comprises 16 residues. V lost 2 bases to trimming and J lost 1 base, with 14 bases between them. Germline CDR1 and CDR2: MNHNS and SASEGT. The genes are TRBV6-1 and TRBJ1-1; D not resolved. This clonotype originated in a human donor with glioblastoma. Sequencing was performed on blood, taken after dendritic cell vaccination. The CDR3 coding sequence is TGTGCCAGCAGTGAATGGGCGCCAGCTTCGAACACTGAAGCTTTCTTT. Translating it yields CASSEWAPASNTEAFF.